This TCR beta chain was recorded in a study of T cells after yellow fever vaccination. Study results and caveats: A large majority of primary-vaccination clones showed up again after the booster (just under 97% CD4, about 87% CD8).

Concerning this clonotype itself: The antigen is undetermined.

This CDR3 has 14 amino acids. Between the trimmed V and J ends, which lost 8 bases and 6 bases, there was a span of 16 bases. Germline CDR1 and CDR2: MNHEY and SMNVEV (reference sequence). A single record per CDR3 protein comes from TCRdb applying MiXCR to the 5' RACE reads. The table has 620,000 or so distinct CDR3 sequences, about 12% seen once. The sequences come from PBMCs, collected on the day of the yellow fever booster vaccination. The chain couples TRBV27 to TRBJ2-2, with a tentative D call TRBD1 (5 bases). The sequence derives from a man aged 30 to 45 who received the YFV17D yellow fever vaccine. CDR3 nucleotide sequence: TGTGCCAGCTCCCAGGGCGGAACACCCGGGGAGCTGTTTTTT. Translated: CASSQGGTPGELFF.